One and the same sample provided the 14 T cell receptor beta chains below, sequenced in a study of shared T cell receptors in the human thymus. Libraries were prepared by immunoSEQ multiplex PCR; TCRdb keeps only in-frame clonotypes and omits some of them. The table records hundreds of thousands of clones, approximately 88% of them present only once. These data were also reused for a study on human thymus T cells.

The source material was thymocytes. The receptors stem from a boy in the first two years of life with a congenital heart defect.

The chain employs TRBV21-1 and TRBJ2-1; the table's TRBD1 call for D was not verified on the DNA. TRBV21-1 is designated a pseudogene. CDR3 length: 17 residues. The CDR3 coding sequence is TGTGCCAGCAGCAATAAGGGGGCCGGGGGCTCCTACAATGAGCAGTTCTTC. This sequence encodes CASSNKGAGGSYNEQFF.

The rearrangement joins TRBV2 to TRBJ2-5; the match to TRBD2 covers 16 bases. CDR1 is SNHLY and CDR2 is FYNNEI in the germline V gene. J gave up 0 bases and V 6 bases, and 1 base lay outside the gene matches. The CDR3 is 16 residues long. CDR3 region: CASRGLAGGYQETQYF. The CDR3 nucleotides read TGTGCCAGCAGGGGACTAGCGGGAGGGTACCAAGAGACCCAGTACTTC.

This clone has only a few counts. The V call is TRBV5-1, the J call TRBJ2-5; 8 nucleotides align to TRBD1. The CDR3 extends over 16 amino acids. Trimming removed 4 bases from V and 5 bases from J; junction bases left unmatched: 13. The germline gives CDR1 SGHRS, CDR2 YFSETQ. The CDR3 spells CASSPRTGPMVETQYF. CDR3 in DNA: TGCGCCAGCAGCCCCCGGACAGGGCCGATGGTGGAGACCCAGTACTTC.

The chain recombines TRBV4-3 with TRBJ2-7; 11 nucleotides line up with TRBD1. V lost 1 base and J lost 3; bases outside the gene matches: 8. Germline assignment: CDR1 LGHNA and CDR2 YSLEER. This CDR3 contains 17 residues. DNA for the CDR3: TGCGCCAGCAGCCAAGCCCTCTCGGGGACAGGGGGCTACGAGCAGTACTTC. This translates into CASSQALSGTGGYEQYF.

This chain links TRBV15 with TRBJ2-7; 7 bases map to TRBD2. The CDR3 spans 15 residues. Germline V CDR1 and CDR2: LNHNV, YYDKDF (reference sequence). V was pared by 1 base and J by 5 bases, with 8 bases of the junction left unmatched. The CDR3 sequence is CATSRVSGGSDEQYF. The CDR3 DNA is TGTGCCACCAGCAGAGTTTCGGGAGGTTCTGACGAGCAGTACTTC.

The J gene is TRBJ1-2, the V gene TRBV5-4; weak D call: TRBD1 (6 bases). CDR1 is SGHNT and CDR2 is YYREEE in the germline V gene (reference sequence). V was cut by 0 bases and J by 6 bases, with 24 bases left in between. This CDR3 is built from 18 residues. The CDR3 loop is CASSLGSWGPGPSHGYTF. The CDR3 DNA follows: TGTGCCAGCAGCTTGGGATCGTGGGGGCCAGGCCCTTCCCATGGCTACACCTTC.

The CDR3 spells CASSSDAGIDAQNYEQYF. CDR3 nucleotides: TGCGCCAGCAGCTCCGATGCGGGAATCGATGCCCAAAACTACGAGCAGTACTTC. The chain uses TRBV5-1 and TRBJ2-7, with D perhaps matching TRBD2 (6 bases). There are 18 residues in the CDR3. V was cut by 3 bases and J by 3 bases, with 25 bases left in between. Germline loops: CDR1 SGHRS, CDR2 YFSETQ.

The gene calls are TRBV7-2 and TRBJ2-7, with D tentatively TRBD1 (6 bases). The V end lost 5 bases, the J end lost 3 bases, and 11 bases lay between the germline ends. Germline CDR1 is SGHTA and CDR2 is FQGNSA. This CDR3 has 13 residues. The CDR3 loop is CASSPGHHYEQYF. CDR3 bases: TGTGCCAGCAGCCCGGGACATCACTACGAGCAGTACTTC.

V usage is TRBV9 and J usage is TRBJ1-5, with no clear D. Germline CDR1 reads SGDLS; CDR2 reads YYNGEE. Trimming took off 3 bases at V and 4 bases at J, with 11 bases between the two ends. The CDR3 has 14 amino acids. The CDR3, as DNA: TGTGCCAGCAGCGGGATGAGAGGGAATCAGCCCCAGCATTTT. As protein: CASSGMRGNQPQHF.

This clone was picked up one time. The rearrangement uses TRBV5-4 and TRBJ2-2, with D perhaps TRBD1 (6 bases). Between the trimmed V and J ends, which lost 3 bases and 2 bases, there was a span of 14 bases. Per germline, CDR1 SGHNT and CDR2 YYREEE (reference sequence). The CDR3 runs 16 residues. The CDR3 protein is CASSYPRDINTGELFF. The CDR3 bases are TGTGCCAGCAGCTATCCGAGGGACATCAACACCGGGGAGCTGTTTTTT. Full variable domain (rest looked up from reference TRBV5-4 and TRBJ2-2): ETGVTQSPTHLIKTRGQQVTLRCSSQSGHNTVSWYQQALGQGPQFIFQYYREEENGRGNFPPRFSGLQFPNYSSELNVNALELDDSALYLCASSYPRDINTGELFFGEGSRLTVL.

This clone appeared a single time. The chain joins TRBV7-9 to TRBJ2-7; TRBD1 agrees at 8 bases. Per germline, CDR1 SEHNR and CDR2 FQNEAQ (reference sequence). This CDR3 has 14 residues. Germline trimming cut 6 bases from V and 1 base from J; bases unmatched to any gene: 5. The CDR3 DNA is TGTGCCAGCAGACCGGACAGGGAATCCTACGAGCAGTACTTC. Its translation: CASRPDRESYEQYF.

The chain links TRBV7-2 to TRBJ2-7, with 10 bases matching TRBD1. The CDR3 extends over 18 amino acids. V shed 5 bases and J 1 base; nucleotides not matched to a gene: 14. Germline V gene data show CDR1 as SGHTA and CDR2 as FQGNSA. Written as DNA, the CDR3 is TGTGCCAGCAGCCGCCGCACTAACCCGGGACAGGGGTCCTACGAGCAGTACTTC. Translation gives CASSRRTNPGQGSYEQYF. The variable domain in full, completed from reference TRBV7-2 and TRBJ2-7, reads GAGVSQSPSNKVTEKGKDVELRCDPISGHTALYWYRQSLGQGLEFLIYFQGNSAPDKSGLPSDRFSAERTGGSVSTLTIQRTQQEDSAVYLCASSRRTNPGQGSYEQYFGPGTRLTVT.

The genes are TRBV4-2 and TRBJ2-7; 10 bases agree with TRBD2. This CDR3 contains 19 residues. V was clipped by 0 bases and J by 4 bases; unmatched bases: 15. Germline V CDR1 and CDR2: LGHNA, YNFKEQ. The CDR3 is CASSQELGTSGIEGYEQYF. CDR3 bases: TGTGCCAGCAGCCAAGAATTGGGAACTAGCGGGATAGAGGGGTACGAGCAGTACTTC.

In regard to this clone: Other nucleotide sequences in the sample specify the same CDR3. CDR3 sequence: CSVGTGYEQYF. CDR3 DNA: TGCAGCGTTGGCACGGGCTACGAGCAGTACTTC. The chain has TRBV29-1 and TRBJ2-7, with D unclear. Germline V gene lookup returns CDR1 SQVTM and CDR2 ANQGSEA. The CDR3 length is 11 residues. Between the trimmed V and J ends, which lost 4 bases and 3 bases, there was a span of 7 bases.